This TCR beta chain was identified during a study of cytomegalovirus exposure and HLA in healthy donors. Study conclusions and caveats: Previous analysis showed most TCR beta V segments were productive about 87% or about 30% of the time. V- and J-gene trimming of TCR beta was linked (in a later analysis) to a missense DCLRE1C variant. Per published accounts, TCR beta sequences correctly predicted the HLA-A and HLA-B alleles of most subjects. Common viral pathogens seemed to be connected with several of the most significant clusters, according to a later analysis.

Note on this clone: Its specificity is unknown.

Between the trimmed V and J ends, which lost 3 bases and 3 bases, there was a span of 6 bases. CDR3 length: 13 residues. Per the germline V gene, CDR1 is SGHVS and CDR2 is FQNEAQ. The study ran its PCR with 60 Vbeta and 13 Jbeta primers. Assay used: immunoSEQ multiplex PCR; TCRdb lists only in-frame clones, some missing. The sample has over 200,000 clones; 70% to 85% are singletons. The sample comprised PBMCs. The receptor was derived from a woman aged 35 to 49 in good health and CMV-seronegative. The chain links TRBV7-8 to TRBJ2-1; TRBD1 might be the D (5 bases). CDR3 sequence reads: CASSFRDYNEQFF. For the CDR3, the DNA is TGTGCCAGCAGCTTCAGGGACTACAATGAGCAGTTCTTC.